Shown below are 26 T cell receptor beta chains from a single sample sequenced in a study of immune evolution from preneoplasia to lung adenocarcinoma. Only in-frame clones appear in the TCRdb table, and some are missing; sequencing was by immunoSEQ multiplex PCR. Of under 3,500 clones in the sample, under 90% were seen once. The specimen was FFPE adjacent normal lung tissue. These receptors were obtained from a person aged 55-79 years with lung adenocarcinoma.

CDR3 in DNA: TGTGCCAGCAGCTTATCAACGGGAGGCTCTGGAAACACCATATATTTT. It codes for CASSLSTGGSGNTIYF. The chain has TRBV11-3 and TRBJ1-3; D ambiguous. V lost 2 bases and J lost 0, with 11 bases in between. Germline V gene sequence: CDR1 SGHNT, CDR2 YENEEA. The CDR3 runs to 16 residues.

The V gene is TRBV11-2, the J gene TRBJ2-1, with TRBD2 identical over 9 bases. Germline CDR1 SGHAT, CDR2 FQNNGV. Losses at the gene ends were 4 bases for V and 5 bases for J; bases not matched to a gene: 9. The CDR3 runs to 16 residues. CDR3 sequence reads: CASSSERGLADNEQFF. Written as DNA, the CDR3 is TGTGCCAGCAGCTCGGAGAGGGGACTAGCAGACAATGAGCAGTTCTTC. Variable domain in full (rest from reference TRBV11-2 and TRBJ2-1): EAGVAQSPRYKIIEKRQSVAFWCNPISGHATLYWYQQILGQGPKLLIQFQNNGVVDDSQLPKDRFSAERLKGVDSTLKIQPAKLEDSAVYLCASSSERGLADNEQFFGPGTRLTVL.

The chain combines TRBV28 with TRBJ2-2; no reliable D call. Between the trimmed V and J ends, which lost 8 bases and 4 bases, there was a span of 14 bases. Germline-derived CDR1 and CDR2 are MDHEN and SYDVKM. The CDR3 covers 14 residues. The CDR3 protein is CASQPGSRTGELFF. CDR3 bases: TGTGCCAGCCAACCGGGTAGCCGCACCGGGGAGCTGTTTTTT. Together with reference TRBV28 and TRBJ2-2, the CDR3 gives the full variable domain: DVKVTQSSRYLVKRTGEKVFLECVQDMDHENMFWYRQDPGLGLRLIYFSYDVKMKEKGDIPEGYSVSREKKERFSLILESASTNQTSMYLCASQPGSRTGELFFGEGSRLTVL.

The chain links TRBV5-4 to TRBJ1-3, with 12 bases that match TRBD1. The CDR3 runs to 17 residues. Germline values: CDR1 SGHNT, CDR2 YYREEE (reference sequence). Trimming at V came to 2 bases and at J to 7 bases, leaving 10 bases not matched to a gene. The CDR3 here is CASSLPGTGGRGNTIYF. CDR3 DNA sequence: TGTGCCAGCAGCTTACCCGGGACAGGGGGCAGGGGTAACACCATATATTTT.

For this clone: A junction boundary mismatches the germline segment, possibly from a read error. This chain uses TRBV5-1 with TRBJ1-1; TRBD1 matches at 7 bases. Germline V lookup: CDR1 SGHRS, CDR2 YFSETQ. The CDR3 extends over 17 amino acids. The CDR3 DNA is TGCTCCAGCAGCTTGGGGTGGGATACAGGGGATAACACTGAAGCTTTCTTT. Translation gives CSSSLGWDTGDNTEAFF. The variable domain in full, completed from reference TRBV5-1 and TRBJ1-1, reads KAGVTQTPRYLIKTRGQQVTLSCSPISGHRSVSWYQQTPGQGLQFLFEYFSETQRNKGNFPGRFSGRQFSNSRSEMNVSTLELGDSALYLCSSSLGWDTGDNTEAFFGQGTRLTVV.

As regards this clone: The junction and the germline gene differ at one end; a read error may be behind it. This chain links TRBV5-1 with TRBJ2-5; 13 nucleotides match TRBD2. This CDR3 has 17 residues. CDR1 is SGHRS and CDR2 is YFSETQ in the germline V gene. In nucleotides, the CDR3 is TGCTCCAGCAGCCCAGCCGAGGGACTAGCGGGGCAAGAGACCCAGTACTTC. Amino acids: CSSSPAEGLAGQETQYF.

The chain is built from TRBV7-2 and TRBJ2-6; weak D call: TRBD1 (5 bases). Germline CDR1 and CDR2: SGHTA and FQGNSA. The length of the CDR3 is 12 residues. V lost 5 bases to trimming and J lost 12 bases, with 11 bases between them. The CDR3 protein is CASSLDRLVLTF. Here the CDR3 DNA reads TGTGCCAGCAGCCTCGACAGACTCGTCCTGACTTTC.

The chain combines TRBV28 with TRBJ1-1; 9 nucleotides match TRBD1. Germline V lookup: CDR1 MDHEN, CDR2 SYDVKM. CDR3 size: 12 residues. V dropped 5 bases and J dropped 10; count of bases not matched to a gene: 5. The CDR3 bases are TGTGCCAGCAGTCCGCCGGACAGGGGAGCTTTCTTT. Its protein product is CASSPPDRGAFF.

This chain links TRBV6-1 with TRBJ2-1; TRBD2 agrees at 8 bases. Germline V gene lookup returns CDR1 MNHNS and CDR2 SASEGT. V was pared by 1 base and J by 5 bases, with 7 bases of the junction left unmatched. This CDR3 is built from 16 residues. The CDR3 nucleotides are TGTGCCAGCAGTGAAGGCGTCGGGAGGGGACACAATGAGCAGTTCTTC. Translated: CASSEGVGRGHNEQFF.

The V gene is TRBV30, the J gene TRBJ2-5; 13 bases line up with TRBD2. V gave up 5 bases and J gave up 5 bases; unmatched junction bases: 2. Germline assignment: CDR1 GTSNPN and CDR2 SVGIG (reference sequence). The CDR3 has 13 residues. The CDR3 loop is CAWGLAGVETQYF. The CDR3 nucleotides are TGTGCCTGGGGACTAGCGGGAGTTGAGACCCAGTACTTC.

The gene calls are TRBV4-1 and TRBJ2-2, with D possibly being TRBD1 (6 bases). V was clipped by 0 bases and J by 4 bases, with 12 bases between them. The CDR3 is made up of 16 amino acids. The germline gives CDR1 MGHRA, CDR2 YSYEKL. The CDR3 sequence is CASSQEAGAITGELFF. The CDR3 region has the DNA TGCGCCAGCAGCCAAGAGGCAGGGGCTATCACCGGGGAGCTGTTTTTT.

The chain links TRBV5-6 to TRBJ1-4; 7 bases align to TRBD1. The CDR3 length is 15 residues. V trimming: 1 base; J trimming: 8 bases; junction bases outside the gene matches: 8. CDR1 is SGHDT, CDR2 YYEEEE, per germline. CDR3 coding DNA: TGTGCCAGCAGCTTGACAGCAGGGGGAGAGGAAAAACTGTTTTTT. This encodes CASSLTAGGEEKLFF.

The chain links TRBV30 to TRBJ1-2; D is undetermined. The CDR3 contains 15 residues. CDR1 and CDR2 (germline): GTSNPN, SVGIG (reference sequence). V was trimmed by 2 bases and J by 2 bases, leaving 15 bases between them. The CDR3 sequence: CAWSLGWQFNYGYTF. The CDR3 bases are TGTGCCTGGAGTCTGGGGTGGCAGTTCAACTATGGCTACACCTTC.

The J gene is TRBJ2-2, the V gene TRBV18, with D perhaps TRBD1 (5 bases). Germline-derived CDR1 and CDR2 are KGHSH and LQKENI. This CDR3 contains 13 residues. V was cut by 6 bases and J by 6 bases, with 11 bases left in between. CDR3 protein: CASSQGSSGELFF. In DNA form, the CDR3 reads TGTGCCAGCTCGCAGGGTTCCTCCGGGGAGCTGTTTTTT.

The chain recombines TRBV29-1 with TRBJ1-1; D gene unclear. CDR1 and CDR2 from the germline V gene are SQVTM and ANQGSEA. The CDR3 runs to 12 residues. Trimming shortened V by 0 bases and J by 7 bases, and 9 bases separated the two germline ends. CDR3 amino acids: CSVEDLLIEAFF. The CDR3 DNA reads TGCAGCGTTGAAGATTTACTTATTGAAGCTTTCTTT.

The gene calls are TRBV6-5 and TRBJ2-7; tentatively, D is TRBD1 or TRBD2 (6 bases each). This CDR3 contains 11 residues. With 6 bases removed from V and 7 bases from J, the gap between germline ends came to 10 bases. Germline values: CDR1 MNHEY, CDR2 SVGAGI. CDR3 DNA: TGTGCCAGCAGCGGGGGCGGGGAGCAGTACTTC. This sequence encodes CASSGGGEQYF.

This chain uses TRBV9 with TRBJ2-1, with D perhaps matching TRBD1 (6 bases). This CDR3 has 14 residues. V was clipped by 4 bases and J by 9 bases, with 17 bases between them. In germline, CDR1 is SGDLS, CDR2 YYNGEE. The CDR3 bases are TGTGCCAGCAGCCCGGGACAAGGGTATGGTGAGCAGTTCTTC. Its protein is CASSPGQGYGEQFF.

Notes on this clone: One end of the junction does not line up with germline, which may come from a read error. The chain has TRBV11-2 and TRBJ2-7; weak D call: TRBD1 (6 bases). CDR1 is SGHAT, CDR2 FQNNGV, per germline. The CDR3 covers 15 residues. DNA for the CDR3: TGTGCCAGCAGCTTAGAGACAGGCTTCTCCTACGAGCAATACTTC. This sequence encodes CASSLETGFSYEQYF.

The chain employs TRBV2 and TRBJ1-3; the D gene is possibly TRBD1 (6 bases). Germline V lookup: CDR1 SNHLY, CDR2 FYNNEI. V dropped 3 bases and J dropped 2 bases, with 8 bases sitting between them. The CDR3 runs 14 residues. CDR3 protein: CASSEGTPGNTIYF. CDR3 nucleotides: TGTGCCAGCAGTGAGGGGACACCTGGAAACACCATATATTTT.

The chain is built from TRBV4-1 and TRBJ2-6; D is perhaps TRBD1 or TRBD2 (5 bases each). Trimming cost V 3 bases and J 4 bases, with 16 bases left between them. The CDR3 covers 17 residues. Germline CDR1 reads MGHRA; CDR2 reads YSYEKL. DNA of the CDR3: TGCGCCAGCAGCCAGTCCCGGGACGCCGAAGGGGCCAACGTCCTGACTTTC. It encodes CASSQSRDAEGANVLTF.

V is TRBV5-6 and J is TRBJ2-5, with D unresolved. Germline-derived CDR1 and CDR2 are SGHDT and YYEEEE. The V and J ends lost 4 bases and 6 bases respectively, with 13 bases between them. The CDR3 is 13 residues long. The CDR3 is CASSQTVEKTQYF. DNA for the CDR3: TGTGCCAGCAGCCAAACTGTAGAAAAGACCCAGTACTTC.

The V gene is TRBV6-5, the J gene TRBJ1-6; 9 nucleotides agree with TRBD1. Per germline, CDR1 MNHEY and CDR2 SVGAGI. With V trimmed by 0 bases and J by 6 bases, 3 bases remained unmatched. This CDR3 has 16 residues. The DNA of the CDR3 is TGTGCCAGCAGTTACTCCGGGACAGGGCTTAATTCACCCCTCCACTTT. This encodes CASSYSGTGLNSPLHF.

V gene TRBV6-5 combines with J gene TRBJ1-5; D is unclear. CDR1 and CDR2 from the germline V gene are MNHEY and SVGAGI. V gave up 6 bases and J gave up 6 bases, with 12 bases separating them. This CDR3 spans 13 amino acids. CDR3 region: CASRLRMGQPQHF. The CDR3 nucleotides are TGTGCCAGCAGACTCAGAATGGGTCAGCCCCAGCATTTT.

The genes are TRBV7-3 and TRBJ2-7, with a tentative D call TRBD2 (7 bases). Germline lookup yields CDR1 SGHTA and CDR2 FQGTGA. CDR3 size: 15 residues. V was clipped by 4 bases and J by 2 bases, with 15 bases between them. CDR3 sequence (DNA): TGTGCCAGCAGCTCTCATGGGGGGGCGACCTACGAGCAGTACTTC. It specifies CASSSHGGATYEQYF. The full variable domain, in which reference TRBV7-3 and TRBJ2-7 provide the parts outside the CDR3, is GAGVSQTPSNKVTEKGKYVELRCDPISGHTALYWYRQSLGQGPEFLIYFQGTGAADDSGLPNDRFFAVRPEGSVSTLKIQRTERGDSAVYLCASSSHGGATYEQYFGPGTRLTVT.

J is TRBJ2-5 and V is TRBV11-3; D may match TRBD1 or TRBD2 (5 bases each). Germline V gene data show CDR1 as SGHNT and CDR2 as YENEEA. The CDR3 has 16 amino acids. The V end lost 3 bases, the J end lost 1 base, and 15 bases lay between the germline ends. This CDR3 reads CASSFGGFSGQETQYF. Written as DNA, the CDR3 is TGTGCCAGCAGCTTTGGGGGTTTCTCGGGCCAAGAGACCCAGTACTTC.

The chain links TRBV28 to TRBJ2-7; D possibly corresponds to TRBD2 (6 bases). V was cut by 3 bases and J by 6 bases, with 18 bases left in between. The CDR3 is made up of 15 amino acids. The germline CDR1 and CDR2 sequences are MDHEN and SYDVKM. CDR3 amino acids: CASSFLPGGGGEQYF. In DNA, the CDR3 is TGTGCCAGCAGTTTCCTACCGGGTGGGGGAGGCGAGCAGTACTTC.